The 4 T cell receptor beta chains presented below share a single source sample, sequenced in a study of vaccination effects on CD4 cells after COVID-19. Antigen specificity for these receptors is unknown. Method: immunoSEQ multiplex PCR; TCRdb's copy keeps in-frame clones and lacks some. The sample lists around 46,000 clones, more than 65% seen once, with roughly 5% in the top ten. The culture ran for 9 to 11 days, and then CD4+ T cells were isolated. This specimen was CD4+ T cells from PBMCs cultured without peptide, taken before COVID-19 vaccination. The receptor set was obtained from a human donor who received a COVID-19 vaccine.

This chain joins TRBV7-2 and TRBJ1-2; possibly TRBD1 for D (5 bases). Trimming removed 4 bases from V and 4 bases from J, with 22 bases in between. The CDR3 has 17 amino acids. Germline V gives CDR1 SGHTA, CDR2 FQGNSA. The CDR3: CASSSTAGGGPRYGYTF. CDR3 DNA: TGTGCCAGCAGCTCCACCGCGGGGGGGGGTCCCCGCTATGGCTACACCTTC.

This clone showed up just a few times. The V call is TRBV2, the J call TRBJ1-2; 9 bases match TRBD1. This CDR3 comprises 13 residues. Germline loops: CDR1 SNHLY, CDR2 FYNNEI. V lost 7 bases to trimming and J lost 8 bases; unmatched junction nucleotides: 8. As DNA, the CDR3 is TGTGCCAGCAATAGCGGACAGGGGCGAGGCTACACCTTC. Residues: CASNSGQGRGYTF. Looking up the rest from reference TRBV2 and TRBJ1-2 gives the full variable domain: EPEVTQTPSHQVTQMGQEVILRCVPISNHLYFYWYRQILGQKVEFLVSFYNNEISEKSEIFDDQFSVERPDGSNFTLKIRSTKLEDSAMYFCASNSGQGRGYTFGSGTRLTVV.

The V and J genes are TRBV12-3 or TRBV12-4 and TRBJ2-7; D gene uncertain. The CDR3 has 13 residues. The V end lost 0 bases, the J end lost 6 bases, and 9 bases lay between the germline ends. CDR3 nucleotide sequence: TGTGCCAGCAGTTTAGCGGGCCTTGGCGAGCAGTACTTC. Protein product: CASSLAGLGEQYF.

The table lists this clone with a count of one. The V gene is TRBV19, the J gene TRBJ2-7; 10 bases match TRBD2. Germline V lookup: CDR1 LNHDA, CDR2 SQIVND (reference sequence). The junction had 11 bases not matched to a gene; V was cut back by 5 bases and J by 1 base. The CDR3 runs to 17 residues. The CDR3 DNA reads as TGTGCCAGTAGTGCGACCCCGACTAGCGGGTTTTCCTACGAGCAGTACTTC. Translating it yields CASSATPTSGFSYEQYF.